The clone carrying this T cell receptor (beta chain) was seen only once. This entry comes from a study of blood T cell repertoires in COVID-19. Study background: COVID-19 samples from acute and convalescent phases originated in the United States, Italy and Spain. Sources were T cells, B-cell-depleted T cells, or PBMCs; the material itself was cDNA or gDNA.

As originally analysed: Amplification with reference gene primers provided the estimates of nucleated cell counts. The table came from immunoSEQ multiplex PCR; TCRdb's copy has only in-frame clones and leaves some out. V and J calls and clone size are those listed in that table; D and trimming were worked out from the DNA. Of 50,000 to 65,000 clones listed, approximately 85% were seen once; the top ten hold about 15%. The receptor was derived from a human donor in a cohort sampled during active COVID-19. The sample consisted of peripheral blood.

The CDR3, as DNA: TGTGCCAGCAGTTACGGGCCGGAGGGACTAAACACAGATACGCAGTATTTT. Encoded protein: CASSYGPEGLNTDTQYF. This rearrangement joins TRBV6-2 or TRBV6-3 to TRBJ2-3, with TRBD2 identical over 7 bases. The CDR3 consists of 17 residues. The V and J ends lost 2 bases and 2 bases, in that order; junction bases with no gene match: 10. Germline-derived CDR1 and CDR2 are MNHEY and SVGEGT.